This is a list of T cell receptor beta chains from one sample in a study of CD8 T cells in Susac syndrome. TCRdb called the immunoSEQ multiplex PCR reads again in MiXCR, with one record for every CDR3 protein. This sample carries hundreds of thousands of distinct CDR3 sequences, about 95% of them seen once, and the ten largest clones take 0.15% to 0.2%. Material for sequencing was CD4+ T cells from PBMCs. Receptors were obtained from a human donor with Susac syndrome. CDR3s include the opening cysteine and the closing phenylalanine or tryptophan. Each record gives: clone size, V gene, CDR3 protein. Not every row has a clone size; where given, it reads once, few, many or a size class.

>.|TRBV6-5
CASRRGASEQYF
>.|TRBV7-9
CASSIWTGSGETQYF
>.|TRBV20-1
CSASKGSNEQFF
>.|TRBV30
CARLLSGSGYTF
>.|TRBV9
CASSVGQLNSGNTIYF
>.|TRBV18
CASSGTAYTEAFF
>.|TRBV30
CAWSGTGGYGYTF
>.|TRBV11-2
CASSLAGGTGIYNEQFF
>.|TRBV4-3
CASSLRGLAGGSTDTQYF
>.|TRBV18
CASSPPRETQYF
>.|TRBV11-2
CASSFTGTGGSPLHF
>.|TRBV6-5
CASSYSQGSNYGYTF
>.|TRBV20-1
CSARESGGAWSYGYTF
>few|TRBV29-1
CSVERGTRRGYTF
>.|TRBV7-6
CASSDRGRRYEQYF
>.|TRBV30
CAWSVGQSNQPQHF
>.|TRBV5-1
CASNPATSYNEQFF
>.|TRBV12-3/TRBV12-4
CASRPMASTGELFF
>.|TRBV5-4
CASSATEADTQYF
>few|TRBV28
CASSLLTEAFF
>.|TRBV3-1
CASSRANTEAFF
>.|TRBV7-2
CASSRDSFLGEQYF
>.|TRBV2
CASSWDEGNEQFF
>once|TRBV30
CAWSPRRGETQYF